The sequence of this TCR beta chain was determined in a study of identical twins. TCRdb recomputed calls from the 5' RACE reads with MiXCR, one row per CDR3 protein. The sample shows 200,000 to 250,000 distinct CDR3 sequences, over 5% of them seen only once. Healthy Caucasians made up all donors. The V segment lost 6 bases and the J segment 3 bases; nucleotides outside the gene matches: 8. The CDR3 runs 15 residues. These data are also associated with another study on T cells expressing NK-cell markers. As that study records: The leading position in the CD3+CD56-NKG2C+ fraction of several donors also went to these clonotypes.

V is TRBV12-3 or TRBV12-4 and J is TRBJ2-5; 9 nucleotides line up with TRBD2. Sequenced sample: CD8+ T cells sorted from blood. This clonotype was obtained from a woman aged 18-35 years in good health. CDR3 amino acids: CASSPSGGPKETQYF. The CDR3 bases are TGTGCCAGCAGCCCCAGCGGGGGGCCCAAAGAGACCCAGTACTTC.